This entry is about one TCR beta chain. This sample stems from a study of blood T cell repertoires in COVID-19. For recovered donors of Cohort 3, there were two negative PCRs, clearance, or symptom resolution. Original handling: Scientists estimated how many nucleated cells there were by amplifying reference gene primers. The repertoire was sequenced with immunoSEQ multiplex PCR; TCRdb's copy has only in-frame clones and lacks some. V and J calls and clone size come straight from that table; D and trimming were deduced from the DNA. The sample consists of 200,000 to 250,000 clones, 82% of them appearing once. The V gene lost 2 bases and the J gene lost 5 bases, with 12 bases spanning the gap. Germline V gene lookup returns CDR1 SGHTA and CDR2 FQGNSA. CDR3 length equals 14 residues.

V usage is TRBV7-2 and J usage is TRBJ1-1, with D possibly matching TRBD1 (6 bases). The source material was PBMCs or T cells enriched from blood (not recorded which). This sequence was found in a woman in her sixties or seventies who had recovered from COVID-19. The CDR3 DNA reads TGTGCCAGCAGCTTATTCACAGGGTATACTGAAGCTTTCTTT. Translating it yields CASSLFTGYTEAFF.